This TCR beta chain was documented in a study of blood T cell repertoires in COVID-19. The wider study: The United States, Italy and Spain supplied acute and convalescent COVID-19 samples. Sample material is recorded as cDNA or gDNA derived from T cells, B-cell-depleted T cells, or PBMCs.

How the authors handled the data: Amplification of reference gene primers was used by the study to estimate nucleated cell counts. Clones were read by immunoSEQ multiplex PCR, and TCRdb kept only the in-frame ones, dropping some. V and J calls and clone size come straight from that table; D and trimming were deduced from the DNA. The table records approximately 450,000 clones, roughly 90% of them present only once. J was trimmed by 7 bases and V by 0 bases; bases with no gene match: 11. In germline, CDR1 is SQVTM, CDR2 ANQGSEA. The CDR3 is 15 amino acids. The gene calls are TRBV29-1 and TRBJ2-7; 8 bases are a match to TRBD1. Sequenced sample: peripheral blood. This TCR was recovered from a woman in her 30s with acute or convalescent COVID-19. This CDR3 reads CSVEEGAGGRREQYF. CDR3 DNA: TGCAGCGTTGAAGAGGGGGCAGGGGGCCGCCGAGAGCAGTACTTC.